Presented here are 14 T cell receptor beta chains from one specimen sequenced in a study of OX40 agonist ivuxolimab in advanced cancers. Profiled with immunoSEQ multiplex PCR; TCRdb holds only in-frame clones, not every one. Of about 58,000 clones in the sample, 70% to 80% are singletons; the top ten hold roughly 1.2%. Sequences were derived from CD4+ or CD8+ T cells sorted from blood, sampled in a trial of the OX40 agonist ivuxolimab. The receptors were gathered from an adult with an advanced solid tumor such as melanoma, head and neck, liver or kidney cancer.

The genes are TRBV30 and TRBJ1-2, with no clear D. Germline V gives CDR1 GTSNPN, CDR2 SVGIG (reference sequence). V was trimmed by 4 bases and J by 2 bases, leaving 23 bases between them. CDR3 length: 17 residues. In DNA form, the CDR3 reads TGTGCCTGGAACCCCGTGCTGAGGACCCAAGCAAACTATGGCTACACCTTC. Its protein product is CAWNPVLRTQANYGYTF. The full variable domain, completed using reference TRBV30 and TRBJ1-2, is SQTIHQWPATLVQPVGSPLSLECTVEGTSNPNLYWYRQAAGRGLQLLFYSVGIGQISSEVPQNLSASRPQDRQFILSSKKLLLSDSGFYLCAWNPVLRTQANYGYTFGSGTRLTVV.

This chain uses TRBV7-8 with TRBJ1-2; TRBD1 matches 9 bases. The CDR3 is made up of 20 amino acids. Germline values: CDR1 SGHVS, CDR2 FQNEAQ. J lost 3 bases, V lost 4 bases, and 21 bases had no gene match. The CDR3, as DNA: TGTGCCAGCAGCTCCCGAACCACGTCAAATAAAGACAGGGGGTACTATGGCTACACCTTC. As protein: CASSSRTTSNKDRGYYGYTF.

This clone was recorded only once. The chain combines TRBV6-5 with TRBJ1-1, with TRBD1 matching 10 bases. Trimming at V came to 7 bases and at J to 4 bases, leaving 6 bases not matched to a gene. This CDR3 spans 14 amino acids. The germline V gene has CDR1 MNHEY and CDR2 SVGAGI. The CDR3 protein is CASNRQGATTEAFF. Written as DNA, the CDR3 is TGTGCCAGCAACCGACAGGGGGCGACCACTGAAGCTTTCTTT.

The V gene is TRBV28, the J gene TRBJ1-5, with TRBD1 matching over 12 bases. Germline V lookup: CDR1 MDHEN, CDR2 SYDVKM. This CDR3 contains 19 residues. V trimming: 6 bases; J trimming: 5 bases; junction bases outside the gene matches: 17. This chain's CDR3 is CASSAPLGQGALRDQPQHF. DNA for the CDR3: TGTGCCAGCAGCGCCCCTTTGGGACAGGGGGCATTAAGGGATCAGCCCCAGCATTTT.

This chain joins TRBV19 and TRBJ2-1; D is perhaps TRBD2 (6 bases). The V and J ends lost 7 bases and 8 bases respectively, with 15 bases between them. CDR3 length: 13 amino acids. The V gene's germline CDR1 is LNHDA and CDR2 SQIVND (reference sequence). The CDR3 nucleotides read TGTGCCAGTAATGACGGGAGCGTCTATGAGCAGTTCTTC. Translated, it gives CASNDGSVYEQFF.

The chain has TRBV6-5 and TRBJ1-1; TRBD1 aligns across 7 bases. CDR3 length: 15 amino acids. CDR1 and CDR2 (germline): MNHEY, SVGAGI. V was clipped by 4 bases and J by 1 base; unmatched bases: 6. CDR3 sequence (DNA): TGTGCCAGCAGTTCCAGGGGGAAGGGGAACACTGAAGCTTTCTTT. It translates to CASSSRGKGNTEAFF.

The rearrangement uses TRBV5-1 and TRBJ2-1; D may be TRBD1 (5 bases). V was trimmed by 2 bases and J by 10 bases, leaving 19 bases between them. The CDR3 totals 15 residues. CDR1 and CDR2 from the germline V gene are SGHRS and YFSETQ. CDR3 sequence: CASSLGLGHLGEQFF. Written as DNA, the CDR3 is TGCGCCAGCAGCTTAGGCCTAGGACACTTGGGCGAGCAGTTCTTC.

This chain connects TRBV30 to TRBJ2-2; D possibly corresponds to TRBD1 (6 bases). The V gene lost 4 bases and the J gene lost 6 bases, with 15 bases spanning the gap. This CDR3 comprises 14 residues. CDR1 and CDR2 (germline): GTSNPN, SVGIG (reference sequence). The CDR3: CAWNRDAGPGELFF. The DNA of the CDR3 is TGTGCCTGGAACAGGGACGCAGGACCCGGGGAGCTGTTTTTT.

The chain has TRBV4-1 and TRBJ2-1; a weak D match, TRBD2 (6 bases). V was trimmed by 1 base and J by 0 bases, leaving 28 bases between them. Germline V lookup: CDR1 MGHRA, CDR2 YSYEKL. This CDR3 contains 22 residues. In nucleotides, the CDR3 is TGCGCCAGCAGCCAAGGACTTCTAGCGCCAACCAAACCCAAGAGCTCCTACAATGAGCAGTTCTTC. As protein: CASSQGLLAPTKPKSSYNEQFF.

The gene calls are TRBV30 and TRBJ1-4; 7 bases line up with TRBD1. V lost 6 bases, J lost 7 bases, and 8 bases stayed unmatched. CDR3 length equals 13 residues. The V gene's germline CDR1 is GTSNPN and CDR2 SVGIG (reference sequence). CDR3 residues: CACEGAFFEKLFF. The CDR3 nucleotides are TGTGCCTGTGAGGGGGCGTTTTTTGAAAAACTGTTTTTT.

The rearrangement uses TRBV28 and TRBJ2-1; TRBD2 is a possible D gene (6 bases). CDR3 length: 14 residues. V shed 0 bases and J shed 8 bases, with 11 bases lying between them. The V gene's germline CDR1 is MDHEN and CDR2 SYDVKM. This CDR3 is CASSLWRPGDEQFF. In DNA, the CDR3 is TGTGCCAGCAGTTTATGGCGGCCGGGGGATGAGCAGTTCTTC.

This chain uses TRBV28 with TRBJ1-5; 7 nucleotides align to TRBD1. Germline CDR1 MDHEN, CDR2 SYDVKM. Trimming cost V 3 bases and J 4 bases; bases outside gene matches: 6. The CDR3 loop spans 15 amino acids. The CDR3 region has the DNA TGTGCCAGCAGTTTCACAGGGGACCCTAATCAGCCCCAGCATTTT. Its protein product is CASSFTGDPNQPQHF.

V and J are TRBV30 and TRBJ1-3; D is uncertain. Deletions cut 5 bases from V and 0 bases from J, with 8 bases between. Germline assignment: CDR1 GTSNPN and CDR2 SVGIG (reference sequence). The CDR3 consists of 13 residues. The CDR3 region is CAWDLTSGNTIYF. CDR3 in DNA: TGTGCCTGGGACTTGACCTCTGGAAACACCATATATTTT.

This chain connects TRBV18 to TRBJ2-5; weak D call: TRBD2 (6 bases). The V end was cut by 1 base, the J end by 2 bases, with 8 bases between. Germline CDR1 and CDR2: KGHSH and LQKENI. The length of the CDR3 is 14 residues. DNA of the CDR3: TGTGCCAGCTCACCACGGGGGAGGCAAGAGACCCAGTACTTC. The encoded protein is CASSPRGRQETQYF.